Listed here are 13 T cell receptor beta chains from one sample, sequenced in a study of Ad26.COV2.S vaccination and SARS-CoV-2 variants. As for treatment: some 20 received Ad26.COV2.S at low or high dose, single or two shots; several received placebo; per-sample allocation not given. Sampling was done on day 63 after the first vaccine or placebo injection. Profiling relied on immunoSEQ multiplex PCR, and the TCRdb table lists in-frame clones only, not all of them. The sample shows fewer than 400,000 clones, roughly nine tenths of them seen only once. Sequencing was performed on peripheral blood, taken in a trial of Ad26.COV2.S vaccine versus placebo. These receptors came from a person between 18 and 60 years old who received the Ad26.COV2.S COVID-19 vaccine or a placebo.

This chain joins TRBV28 and TRBJ1-6; the D is unclear. This CDR3 is 15 amino acids long. Germline V gene lookup returns CDR1 MDHEN and CDR2 SYDVKM. V shed 5 bases and J shed 7 bases, with 15 bases lying between them. The CDR3 DNA sequence: TGTGCCAGCAGTCCCTACCAAACCCCCAATTCACCCCTCCACTTT. It encodes CASSPYQTPNSPLHF.

This clone was seen only once. The chain couples TRBV28 to TRBJ1-2; D uncertain. The CDR3 is 14 residues long. Germline-derived CDR1 and CDR2 are MDHEN and SYDVKM. V was shortened by 8 bases and J by 4 bases, with 17 bases between the two germline ends. CDR3: CASGPGLNFYGYTF. DNA of the CDR3: TGTGCCAGCGGACCTGGCCTTAATTTCTATGGCTACACCTTC.

The CDR3 DNA follows: TGCGCCAGCCGGGGGGGCTACGAGCAGTACTTC. Amino acid sequence: CASRGGYEQYF. This chain joins TRBV10-2 and TRBJ2-7; 8 bases map to TRBD2. CDR1 is WSHSY, CDR2 SAAADI, per germline. V was pared by 8 bases and J by 3 bases, with 0 bases of the junction left unmatched. CDR3 size: 11 residues.

This chain joins TRBV3-1 (or the pseudogene TRBV3-2) and TRBJ1-3; D may be TRBD1 (5 bases). The CDR3 consists of 16 residues. Germline CDR1 is LGHDT and CDR2 is YNNKEL (reference sequence). Trimming stripped 1 base from V and 0 bases from J, with 10 bases between. CDR3 sequence (DNA): TGTGCCAGCAGCCAAGGAGGACAAAGCTCTGGAAACACCATATATTTT. It translates to CASSQGGQSSGNTIYF.

The chain recombines TRBV5-4 with TRBJ1-4, with D perhaps TRBD1 (6 bases). Trimming took off 1 base at V and 3 bases at J, with 7 bases between the two ends. This CDR3 has 14 residues. Germline V gives CDR1 SGHNT, CDR2 YYREEE (reference sequence). As DNA, the CDR3 is TGTGCCAGCAGCTTGACAGGGCCTAATGAAAAACTGTTTTTT. Protein: CASSLTGPNEKLFF.

The J gene is TRBJ1-6, the V gene TRBV13; a possible D gene is TRBD1 (6 bases). This CDR3 region has 17 residues. The germline V gene has CDR1 PRHDT and CDR2 FYEKMQ (reference sequence). V lost 4 bases and J 0 bases, leaving 13 bases between the germline ends. The CDR3 DNA is TGTGCCAGCAGCTACGACGGGGGGCACTCCTATAATTCACCCCTCCACTTT. It yields the protein CASSYDGGHSYNSPLHF.

About this clone: In the same sample, other DNA sequences code for this CDR3. The J gene is TRBJ2-5, the V gene TRBV7-8, with D possibly matching TRBD1 (5 bases). Germline CDR1 and CDR2: SGHVS and FQNEAQ. Trimming stripped 0 bases from V and 8 bases from J, with 7 bases between. This CDR3 spans 12 amino acids. CDR3 nucleotides: TGTGCCAGCAGCTTAGCAGGGGAAACCCAGTACTTC. It yields the protein CASSLAGETQYF.

This chain connects TRBV20-1 to TRBJ1-3; no clear D. CDR3 length: 11 amino acids. V lost 3 bases, J lost 8 bases, and 8 bases lay in between. Germline V gene data show CDR1 as DFQATT and CDR2 as SNEGSKA (reference sequence). CDR3 in DNA: TGCAGTGCTAGGGCAGAATACACCATATATTTT. Protein product: CSARAEYTIYF.

This chain connects TRBV19 to TRBJ2-7, with 11 bases identical to TRBD1. CDR1 is LNHDA and CDR2 is SQIVND in the germline V gene (reference sequence). The CDR3 totals 15 residues. The ends lost 4 bases at V and 7 bases at J; junction bases unmatched: 9. CDR3 protein: CASSRTGTGGNEQYF. In DNA form, the CDR3 reads TGTGCCAGTAGTAGAACCGGGACAGGGGGAAATGAGCAGTACTTC.

The genes are TRBV14 and TRBJ2-6; D uncertain. This CDR3 has 19 residues. Deletions cut 2 bases from V and 1 base from J, with 18 bases between. Germline V gene lookup returns CDR1 SGHDN and CDR2 FVKESK. CDR3 in DNA: TGTGCCAGCAGCCAATTGAGACGGACCATTACTTCTGGGGCCAACGTCCTGACTTTC. Translation gives CASSQLRRTITSGANVLTF.

The J gene is TRBJ2-2, the V gene TRBV19; D gene unclear. The CDR3 extends over 13 amino acids. The germline V gene has CDR1 LNHDA and CDR2 SQIVND (reference sequence). Deletions cut 2 bases from V and 3 bases from J, with 4 bases between. For the CDR3, the DNA is TGTGCCAGTAGTATAATAGACACCGGGGAGCTGTTTTTT. It codes for CASSIIDTGELFF.

The V and J genes are TRBV7-6 and TRBJ2-7; D is perhaps TRBD1 or TRBD2 (7 bases each). V was trimmed by 4 bases and J by 4 bases, leaving 20 bases between them. Germline V gene sequence: CDR1 SGHVS, CDR2 FNYEAQ. The CDR3 totals 16 residues. The CDR3 is CASSSRQGPAGYEQYF. CDR3 bases: TGTGCCAGCAGCTCCCGACAGGGCCCAGCGGGATACGAGCAGTACTTC.

This sequence joins TRBV5-1 and TRBJ1-1, with D possibly matching TRBD1 (5 bases). The CDR3 is made up of 13 amino acids. V dropped 5 bases and J dropped 1 base, with 9 bases sitting between them. Germline V gene sequence: CDR1 SGHRS, CDR2 YFSETQ. CDR3 sequence (DNA): TGCGCCAGCAGAAGTCAGGGGAACACTGAAGCTTTCTTT. This encodes CASRSQGNTEAFF.